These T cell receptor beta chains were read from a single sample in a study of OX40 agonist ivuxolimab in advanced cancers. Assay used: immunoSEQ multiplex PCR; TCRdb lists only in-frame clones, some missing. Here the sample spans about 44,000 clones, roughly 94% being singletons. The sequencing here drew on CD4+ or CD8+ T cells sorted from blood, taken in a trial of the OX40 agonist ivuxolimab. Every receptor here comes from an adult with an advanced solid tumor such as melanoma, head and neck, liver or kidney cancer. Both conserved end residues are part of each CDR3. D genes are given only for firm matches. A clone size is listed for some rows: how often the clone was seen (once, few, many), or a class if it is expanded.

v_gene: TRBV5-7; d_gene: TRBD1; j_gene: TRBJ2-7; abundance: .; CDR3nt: TGTGCCAGCAGCTTTAGGGAGGACAGGGGCTACGAGCAGTACTTC; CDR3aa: CASSFREDRGYEQYF
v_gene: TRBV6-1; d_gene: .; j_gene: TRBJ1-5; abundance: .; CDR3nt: TGTGCCAGCAGTGCCGGGAGTAGCAATCAGCCCCAGCATTTT; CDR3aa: CASSAGSSNQPQHF
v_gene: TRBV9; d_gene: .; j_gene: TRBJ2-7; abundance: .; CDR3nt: TGTGCCAGCAGCGCCCACGCGGGACCCACTGGGGAGCAGTACTTC; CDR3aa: CASSAHAGPTGEQYF
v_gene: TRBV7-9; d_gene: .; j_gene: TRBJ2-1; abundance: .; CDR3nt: TGTGCCAGCAGCTTAGTCCAGGGTCGCGATGAGCAGTTCTTC; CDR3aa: CASSLVQGRDEQFF
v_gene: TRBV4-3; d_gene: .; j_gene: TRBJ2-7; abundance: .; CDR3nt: TGCGCCAGCAGCCAAGGGCGGAATTACGAGCAGTACTTC; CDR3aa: CASSQGRNYEQYF
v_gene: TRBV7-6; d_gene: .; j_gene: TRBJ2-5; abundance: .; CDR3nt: TGTGCCAGCAGCTTAGTGACCTGGGCCTACACGGAGGAGACCCAGTACTTC; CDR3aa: CASSLVTWAYTEETQYF
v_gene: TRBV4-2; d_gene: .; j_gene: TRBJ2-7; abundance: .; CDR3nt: TGTGCCAGCAGCCTCAAGATCGATTACGAGCAGTACTTC; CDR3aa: CASSLKIDYEQYF
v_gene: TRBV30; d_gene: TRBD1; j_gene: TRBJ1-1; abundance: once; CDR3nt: TGTGCCTGGAGGAGGGGGCGGGAAGCTTTCTTT; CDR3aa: CAWRRGREAFF
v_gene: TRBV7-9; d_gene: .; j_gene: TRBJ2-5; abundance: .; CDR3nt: TGTGCCAGCAGCTTTCCCCTGGGGGGCCCGGAGACCCAGTACTTC; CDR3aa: CASSFPLGGPETQYF
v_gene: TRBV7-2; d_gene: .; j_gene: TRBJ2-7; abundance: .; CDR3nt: TGTGCCAGCAGCTTAGGCTTTCACTCCTACGAGCAGTACTTC; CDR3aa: CASSLGFHSYEQYF
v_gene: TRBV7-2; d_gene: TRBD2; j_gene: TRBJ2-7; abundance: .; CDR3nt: TGTGCCAGCAGCTTAGCGCACGTGGCTAGCGGGAGGGTGCGTAAGGAGCAGTACTTC; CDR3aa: CASSLAHVASGRVRKEQYF
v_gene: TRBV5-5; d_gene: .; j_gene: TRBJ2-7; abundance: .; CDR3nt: TGTGCCAGCGATTGGGGCAGGTACTACGAGCAGTACTTC; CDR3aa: CASDWGRYYEQYF
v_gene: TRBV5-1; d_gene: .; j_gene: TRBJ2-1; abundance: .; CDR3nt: TGCGCCAGCAGCTTTCTGGCCCTAGCGACCGATGAGCAGTTCTTC; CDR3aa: CASSFLALATDEQFF
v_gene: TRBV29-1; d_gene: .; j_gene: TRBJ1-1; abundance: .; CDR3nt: TGCAGCGTTGAAGTAGAGTTCAGAGAAGCTTTCTTT; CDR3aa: CSVEVEFREAFF
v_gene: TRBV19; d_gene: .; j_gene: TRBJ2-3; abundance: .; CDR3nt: TGTGCCAGTCAGGTCGGGGCGTTCACAGATACGCAGTATTTT; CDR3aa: CASQVGAFTDTQYF
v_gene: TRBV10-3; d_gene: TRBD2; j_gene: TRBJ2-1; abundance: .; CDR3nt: TGTGCCATCAGTGAGTCGGTTAGCGGGAGCCCAGACGAAAATGAGCAGTTCTTC; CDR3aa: CAISESVSGSPDENEQFF
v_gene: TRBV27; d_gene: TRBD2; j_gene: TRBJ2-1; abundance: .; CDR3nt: TGTGCCAGCAGCCTTAGCGGGGTTTACAATGAGCAGTTCTTC; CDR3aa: CASSLSGVYNEQFF
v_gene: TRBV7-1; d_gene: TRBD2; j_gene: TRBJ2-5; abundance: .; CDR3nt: TGTGCCAGCAGCCGGGGAACGCTCGGGAGGAGGTCGGAGACCCAGTACTTC; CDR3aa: CASSRGTLGRRSETQYF
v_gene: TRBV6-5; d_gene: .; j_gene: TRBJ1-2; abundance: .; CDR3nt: TGTGCCAGCAGTTGGGACTACAGGGAGGGCGACTATGGCTACACCTTC; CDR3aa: CASSWDYREGDYGYTF
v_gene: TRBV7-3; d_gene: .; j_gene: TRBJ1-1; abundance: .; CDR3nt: TGTGCCAGCGCGGGGTATGGGACTGAAGCTTTCTTT; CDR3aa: CASAGYGTEAFF
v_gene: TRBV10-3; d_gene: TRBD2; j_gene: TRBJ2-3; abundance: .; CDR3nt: TGTGCCATCAGTGAAAGCGGGAGGGTAAGCACAGATACGCAGTATTTT; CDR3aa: CAISESGRVSTDTQYF
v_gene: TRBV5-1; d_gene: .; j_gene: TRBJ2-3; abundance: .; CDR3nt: TGCGCCAGCAGCTTGGAAGGGGCGATCACAGATACGCAGTATTTT; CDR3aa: CASSLEGAITDTQYF
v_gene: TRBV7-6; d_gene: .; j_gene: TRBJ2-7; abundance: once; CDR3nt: TGTGCCAGCAGCTTACAGACTAGCTACGAGCAGTACTTC; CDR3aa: CASSLQTSYEQYF
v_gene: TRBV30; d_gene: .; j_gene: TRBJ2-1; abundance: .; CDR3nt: TGTGCCTGGAGTTTAGGAGGTCCTCAGGATGAGCAGTTCTTC; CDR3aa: CAWSLGGPQDEQFF